The sequence of this T cell receptor (beta chain) was determined in a study of blood T cell repertoires in COVID-19. The overall study: Some COVID-19 samples were acute and others convalescent; all came from the United States, Italy and Spain.

This CDR3 region has 14 residues. Germline V lookup: CDR1 SGHRS, CDR2 YFSETQ. V was shortened by 4 bases and J by 4 bases, with 15 bases between the two germline ends. Authors' processing steps: Reference gene primer amplification in the assay estimated nucleated cell counts. TCRdb keeps only in-frame clones here, not all; method: immunoSEQ multiplex PCR. For V, J and clone size, that table is used; D and trimming come from the DNA. The table records some 140,000 clones, more than 80% of them present only once. The chain carries TRBV5-1 and TRBJ2-7; D ambiguous. The TCR comes from a human donor in a cohort sampled during active COVID-19. Sequences were obtained from peripheral blood. As DNA, the CDR3 is TGCGCCAGCAGCGCGACCGGGTCCTCTTACGAGCAGTACTTC. It codes for CASSATGSSYEQYF.